Presented here are 25 T cell receptor beta chains from one specimen sequenced in a study of shared clonotypes between healthy human individuals. Positive CCR7 selection of CD45RO-negative cells yielded the naive CD8 cells, and terminally differentiated effector memory CD45RA+ cells were excluded. Some clones are missing from TCRdb's copy, which holds only in-frame ones; the method was immunoSEQ multiplex PCR. The sample carries roughly 850,000 clones, around 96% recorded once. What was sequenced was naive CD8+ T cells sorted from blood. The receptors come from a man aged 30 to 45 in good health.

This chain links TRBV2 with TRBJ2-3; D may be TRBD2 (6 bases). CDR3 length: 16 amino acids. Looked up from germline, CDR1 is SNHLY and CDR2 is FYNNEI. Trimming pared 1 base from V and 0 bases from J, leaving 11 bases between. The CDR3 sequence is CASSEVEGTSTDTQYF. In DNA, the CDR3 is TGTGCCAGCAGTGAAGTTGAGGGGACTAGCACAGATACGCAGTATTTT. Using reference TRBV2 and TRBJ2-3 for the parts outside the CDR3, the full variable domain is EPEVTQTPSHQVTQMGQEVILRCVPISNHLYFYWYRQILGQKVEFLVSFYNNEISEKSEIFDDQFSVERPDGSNFTLKIRSTKLEDSAMYFCASSEVEGTSTDTQYFGPGTRLTVL.

The gene calls are TRBV2 and TRBJ2-7; 8 bases agree with TRBD1. CDR1 and CDR2 (germline): SNHLY, FYNNEI. This CDR3 comprises 11 residues. With V trimmed by 8 bases and J by 7 bases, 4 bases remained unmatched. The CDR3 protein is CASLRGREQYF. CDR3 DNA: TGTGCCAGCCTCAGGGGGCGTGAGCAGTACTTC. Full variable domain (outside the CDR3, taken from reference TRBV2 and TRBJ2-7): EPEVTQTPSHQVTQMGQEVILRCVPISNHLYFYWYRQILGQKVEFLVSFYNNEISEKSEIFDDQFSVERPDGSNFTLKIRSTKLEDSAMYFCASLRGREQYFGPGTRLTVT.

This chain joins TRBV25-1 and TRBJ2-5, with 8 positions matching TRBD1. The CDR3 runs 13 residues. Losses at the gene ends were 5 bases for V and 5 bases for J; bases not matched to a gene: 4. Germline V gene data show CDR1 as MGHDK and CDR2 as SYGVNS. CDR3 loop: CASSWTGSETQYF. The CDR3 DNA follows: TGTGCCAGCAGTTGGACAGGGTCGGAGACCCAGTACTTC.

This clone is a singleton in its sample. V and J are TRBV27 and TRBJ2-7; D is unclear. Germline assignment: CDR1 MNHEY and CDR2 SMNVEV (reference sequence). V dropped 4 bases and J dropped 2 bases, with 18 bases sitting between them. This CDR3 spans 16 amino acids. Written as DNA, the CDR3 is TGTGCCAGCAGTTCTACACGCGGCCCCCTGGCCTACGAGCAGTACTTC. Translation gives CASSSTRGPLAYEQYF.

This chain uses TRBV9 with TRBJ2-6; D might be TRBD1 (5 bases). Trimming took 4 bases from V and 4 from J, leaving 18 bases between them. This CDR3 spans 17 amino acids. CDR1 is SGDLS and CDR2 is YYNGEE in the germline V gene. CDR3: CASSIFRDASGANVLTF. CDR3 nucleotides: TGTGCCAGCAGCATTTTCAGGGATGCTTCAGGGGCCAACGTCCTGACTTTC.

The genes are TRBV4-3 and TRBJ2-2; TRBD2 matches at 9 bases. After removal of 2 bases from V and 5 bases from J, the junction contained 6 bases not matched to a gene. Germline CDR1 reads LGHNA; CDR2 reads YSLEER. The CDR3 runs 16 residues. This CDR3 reads CASSQNSGSATGELFF. CDR3 sequence (DNA): TGCGCCAGCAGCCAAAATAGCGGGAGTGCGACCGGGGAGCTGTTTTTT.

This rearrangement joins TRBV5-4 to TRBJ2-3, with 9 bases aligning to TRBD1. Trimming took 0 bases from V and 4 from J; bases not matched to a gene: 9. The CDR3 covers 17 residues. Germline V CDR1 and CDR2: SGHNT, YYREEE (reference sequence). The chain's CDR3 is CASSLGGLDRGSDTQYF. CDR3 DNA: TGTGCCAGCAGCTTGGGGGGGTTGGACAGGGGCTCAGATACGCAGTATTTT.

The chain carries TRBV7-8 and TRBJ1-1, with 8 bases identical to TRBD1. The CDR3 contains 15 residues. CDR1 is SGHVS, CDR2 FQNEAQ, per germline. V dropped 4 bases and J dropped 1; count of bases not matched to a gene: 5. The CDR3 DNA follows: TGTGCCAGCAGCTCCGGACAGGGCTCGAACACTGAAGCTTTCTTT. Protein product: CASSSGQGSNTEAFF.

The chain couples TRBV15 to TRBJ1-2; D is possibly TRBD1 (5 bases). V dropped 0 bases and J dropped 2 bases, with 13 bases sitting between them. CDR3 length: 16 residues. CDR1 and CDR2 from the germline V gene are LNHNV and YYDKDF (reference sequence). The CDR3 coding sequence is TGTGCCACCAGCAGAGACAGACAGTCCCCAAACTATGGCTACACCTTC. It translates to CATSRDRQSPNYGYTF.

V usage is TRBV9 and J usage is TRBJ2-1, with no clear D. Between the trimmed V and J ends, which lost 4 bases and 8 bases, there was a span of 10 bases. The CDR3 runs 12 residues. The germline gives CDR1 SGDLS, CDR2 YYNGEE. The CDR3 loop is CASSLRGDEQFF. CDR3 nucleotides: TGTGCCAGCAGCCTAAGAGGAGATGAGCAGTTCTTC.

The chain has TRBV7-9 and TRBJ2-5; D might be TRBD1 (6 bases). CDR1 SEHNR and CDR2 FQNEAQ come from the germline V gene (reference sequence). Trimming took 5 bases from V and 0 from J, leaving 13 bases between them. This CDR3 is 15 amino acids long. CDR3 bases: TGTGCCAGCAGCGCGCCGAGGGGGTACCAAGAGACCCAGTACTTC. Encoded protein: CASSAPRGYQETQYF.

The chain combines TRBV6-5 with TRBJ2-3; possibly TRBD1 or TRBD2 for D (5 bases each). Trimming removed 5 bases from V and 2 bases from J, with 11 bases in between. The CDR3 contains 14 residues. CDR1 is MNHEY, CDR2 SVGAGI, per germline. Written as DNA, the CDR3 is TGTGCCAGCAGTGCCTCCGGGACCACAGATACGCAGTATTTT. It codes for CASSASGTTDTQYF.

The chain couples TRBV28 to TRBJ2-7, with 8 bases matching TRBD2. V lost 3 bases to trimming and J lost 5 bases; unmatched junction nucleotides: 15. The CDR3 is made up of 17 amino acids. The germline gives CDR1 MDHEN, CDR2 SYDVKM. For the CDR3, the DNA is TGTGCCAGCAGTTTCTCGACTAGCGTGGAGGTGAGGGACGAGCAGTACTTC. Protein product: CASSFSTSVEVRDEQYF.

Concerning this clone: Other DNA sequences in this sample translate to the same CDR3. The chain links TRBV9 to TRBJ2-2; D gene ambiguous. Germline V gene lookup returns CDR1 SGDLS and CDR2 YYNGEE. The CDR3 is made up of 12 amino acids. Trimming pared 3 bases from V and 2 bases from J, leaving 2 bases between. The CDR3 here is CASSANTGELFF. Written as DNA, the CDR3 is TGTGCCAGCAGCGCAAACACCGGGGAGCTGTTTTTT.

The V and J genes are TRBV9 and TRBJ1-1, with 7 bases aligning to TRBD1. Germline assignment: CDR1 SGDLS and CDR2 YYNGEE. The CDR3 extends over 15 amino acids. With V trimmed by 4 bases and J by 0 bases, 6 bases remained unmatched. The CDR3 region is CASSYTTGVNTEAFF. The CDR3 DNA follows: TGTGCCAGCAGCTATACCACAGGGGTGAACACTGAAGCTTTCTTT. The complete variable domain, with remaining parts taken from reference TRBV9 and TRBJ1-1, reads DSGVTQTPKHLITATGQRVTLRCSPRSGDLSVYWYQQSLDQGLQFLIQYYNGEERAKGNILERFSAQQFPDLHSELNLSSLELGDSALYFCASSYTTGVNTEAFFGQGTRLTVV.

This clone was recorded once. The chain combines TRBV27 with TRBJ2-7, with D perhaps matching TRBD1 or TRBD2 (5 bases each). Trimming took 4 bases from V and 4 from J, leaving 20 bases between them. The CDR3 loop spans 16 amino acids. Germline loops: CDR1 MNHEY, CDR2 SMNVEV (reference sequence). The CDR3 is CASSSSTGTRRYEQYF. The CDR3 DNA reads TGTGCCAGCAGTTCCTCCACCGGGACCAGGCGTTACGAGCAGTACTTC.

This clone has a handful of counts. The V and J genes are TRBV6-6 and TRBJ2-7, with TRBD1 matching 11 bases. CDR1 is MNHNY, CDR2 SVGAGI, per germline (reference sequence). This CDR3 spans 14 amino acids. Trimming cost V 4 bases and J 5 bases; bases outside gene matches: 4. Here the CDR3 DNA reads TGTGCCAGCAGTTTGGGACAGGGGGAAGACGAGCAGTACTTC. Its protein is CASSLGQGEDEQYF.

V and J are TRBV7-9 and TRBJ2-1, with a possible D match to TRBD2 (6 bases). The V end was cut by 10 bases, the J end by 0 bases, with 16 bases between. This CDR3 is 15 amino acids long. Germline V CDR1 and CDR2: SEHNR, FQNEAQ (reference sequence). For the CDR3, the DNA is TGTGCCACCGATAGCGGATGGAGCTCCTACAATGAGCAGTTCTTC. It specifies CATDSGWSSYNEQFF.

The chain joins TRBV11-3 to TRBJ2-5; D remains unclear. Germline V gene data show CDR1 as SGHNT and CDR2 as YENEEA. V was cut by 2 bases and J by 4 bases, with 5 bases left in between. The CDR3 covers 12 residues. Here the CDR3 reads CASSLPGETQYF. The CDR3 DNA reads as TGTGCCAGCAGCTTACCGGGAGAGACCCAGTACTTC.

V is TRBV25-1 and J is TRBJ2-7, with 7 bases lining up with TRBD1. Germline V gene data show CDR1 as MGHDK and CDR2 as SYGVNS. This CDR3 is 13 amino acids long. J was trimmed by 1 base and V by 6 bases; bases with no gene match: 3. The DNA of the CDR3 is TGTGCCAGCAGAGGGGGCTCTTCCTACGAGCAGTACTTC. This translates into CASRGGSSYEQYF.

The rearrangement joins TRBV28 to TRBJ2-7, with 11 bases aligning to TRBD2. The J segment lost 6 bases and the V segment lost 8 bases, leaving 6 bases of the junction unmatched. CDR3 length equals 13 residues. Germline V lookup: CDR1 MDHEN, CDR2 SYDVKM. As DNA, the CDR3 is TGTGCCAGCTCCGGGGGACTAGCGGCCGAGCAGTACTTC. It specifies CASSGGLAAEQYF. Filled out from reference TRBV28 and TRBJ2-7, the complete variable domain reads DVKVTQSSRYLVKRTGEKVFLECVQDMDHENMFWYRQDPGLGLRLIYFSYDVKMKEKGDIPEGYSVSREKKERFSLILESASTNQTSMYLCASSGGLAAEQYFGPGTRLTVT.

This rearrangement joins TRBV27 to TRBJ2-1; TRBD2 might be the D (6 bases). V was cut by 7 bases and J by 0 bases, with 16 bases left in between. The germline V gene encodes CDR1 MNHEY and CDR2 SMNVEV (reference sequence). CDR3 length: 16 residues. This chain's CDR3 is CASKGRGGFSYNEQFF. CDR3 coding DNA: TGTGCCAGCAAAGGGCGGGGCGGGTTCTCCTACAATGAGCAGTTCTTC.

The V gene is TRBV28, the J gene TRBJ1-1; D gene unclear. Germline CDR1 MDHEN, CDR2 SYDVKM. The CDR3 loop spans 11 amino acids. The ends were cut back, 3 bases at V and 6 bases at J, with 5 bases in the middle. This chain's CDR3 is CASSFGPEAFF. For the CDR3, the DNA is TGTGCCAGCAGTTTTGGCCCTGAAGCTTTCTTT.

The chain uses TRBV19 and TRBJ2-7, with 11 bases aligning to TRBD2. Germline lookup yields CDR1 LNHDA and CDR2 SQIVND (reference sequence). The CDR3 has 15 residues. J lost 1 base, V lost 5 bases, and 4 bases had no gene match. CDR3 amino acids: CASSVGLAGSYEQYF. CDR3 sequence (DNA): TGTGCCAGTAGTGTAGGACTAGCGGGTTCCTACGAGCAGTACTTC. Using reference TRBV19 and TRBJ2-7 for the parts outside the CDR3, the full variable domain is DGGITQSPKYLFRKEGQNVTLSCEQNLNHDAMYWYRQDPGQGLRLIYYSQIVNDFQKGDIAEGYSVSREKKESFPLTVTSAQKNPTAFYLCASSVGLAGSYEQYFGPGTRLTVT.

For this clone: The sample holds other DNA sequences that translate to the same CDR3. The genes are TRBV30 and TRBJ2-7; D perhaps matches TRBD1 (5 bases). CDR1 and CDR2 from the germline V gene are GTSNPN and SVGIG (reference sequence). The CDR3 length is 11 residues. With 1 base removed from V and 4 bases from J, the gap between germline ends came to 5 bases. This CDR3 reads CAWSEGYEQYF. Here the CDR3 DNA reads TGTGCCTGGAGTGAGGGGTACGAGCAGTACTTC.